The rows below give T cell receptor beta chains drawn from one sample of a study of T cell responses to AZD1222 COVID-19 vaccine. Profiling relied on immunoSEQ multiplex PCR, and the TCRdb table lists in-frame clones only, not all of them. Among roughly 130,000 clones listed, about 85% were seen once. Sequenced material: peripheral blood, taken on day 0 of AZD1222 vaccination. All receptors come from an adult in good health. Each CDR3 is given with its conserved first and last residue. The D gene is left open where the match is weak. Not all rows give a size; the values are once, few, many and, for expanded clones, a class.

cdr3_length	v_call	j_call	clone_size	d_call	cdr3_nt	cdr3_aa
14	TRBV29-1	TRBJ2-6	NA	NA	TGCAGCGTTGGGGAAGAGCCTGGGGCCAACGTCCTGACTTTC	CSVGEEPGANVLTF
13	TRBV27	TRBJ2-1	NA	NA	TGTGCCAGCAGTTACAGGGATTACAATGAGCAGTTCTTC	CASSYRDYNEQFF
13	TRBV5-1	TRBJ2-5	NA	NA	TGCGCCAGCAGCCGCTGGGGGGAAGAGACCCAGTACTTC	CASSRWGEETQYF
12	TRBV29-1	TRBJ2-7	NA	NA	TGCAGCGTTGTGGGGGAGACCTACGAGCAGTACTTC	CSVVGETYEQYF
13	TRBV7-2	TRBJ2-7	NA	NA	TGTGCCAGCAGCTTAGGGGTGGACTACGAGCAGTACTTC	CASSLGVDYEQYF
16	TRBV7-9	TRBJ2-3	NA	TRBD2	TGTGCCAGCAGCCCCCCTAGCGGCCGGACGGCAGATACGCAGTATTTT	CASSPPSGRTADTQYF
16	TRBV28	TRBJ1-1	NA	NA	TGTGCCAGCAGTTCCCAAAGTGACCGACACGACACTGAAGCTTTCTTT	CASSSQSDRHDTEAFF
15	TRBV5-1	TRBJ1-6	NA	NA	TGCGCCAGCAGCTTCAGGAGCTCCTATAATTCACCCCTCCACTTT	CASSFRSSYNSPLHF
15	TRBV7-8	TRBJ2-2	NA	NA	TGTGCCAGCAGCTTCGGGGGACAGAACACCGGGGAGCTGTTTTTT	CASSFGGQNTGELFF
13	TRBV30	TRBJ1-3	NA	NA	TGTGCCTGGGCCCAGGGTAATGGAAACACCATATATTTT	CAWAQGNGNTIYF
13	TRBV18	TRBJ2-7	NA	NA	TGTGCCAGCTCACCGGAAGGTTTCTACGAGCAGTACTTC	CASSPEGFYEQYF
15	TRBV7-6	TRBJ1-5	NA	TRBD1	TGTGCCAGCAGCCTCGGGACAGGGCATTATCAGCCCCAGCATTTT	CASSLGTGHYQPQHF
13	TRBV28	TRBJ1-6	once	NA	TGTGCCAGTCTCCGGGACCTTAATTCACCCCTCCACTTT	CASLRDLNSPLHF
15	TRBV6-1	TRBJ1-1	once	NA	TGTGCCAGCAGTGAAGCGCTTATAAGGGGAACTGAAGCTTTCTTT	CASSEALIRGTEAFF
13	TRBV30	TRBJ1-5	NA	NA	TGTGCCTGGAACAGGGATAGCAATCAGCCCCAGCATTTT	CAWNRDSNQPQHF
13	TRBV6-4	TRBJ2-1	NA	TRBD1	TGTGCCAGCTCCAGGACAGGGACGAATGAGCAGTTCTTC	CASSRTGTNEQFF
12	TRBV7-9	TRBJ2-1	once	NA	TGTGCCAGCAGCTTAACCGGGATCATCGGGTTCTTC	CASSLTGIIGFF
13	TRBV10-3	TRBJ2-3	NA	NA	TGTGCCATCACTGCAGACCGCACAGATACGCAGTATTTT	CAITADRTDTQYF
15	TRBV7-2	TRBJ2-5	NA	TRBD2	TGTGCCAGCAGCACCGCGGGGGTGACACGGGAGACCCAGTACTTC	CASSTAGVTRETQYF
11	TRBV3-1/TRBV3-2	TRBJ1-1	once	NA	TGTGCCAGCCAGGGTAGGACTGAAGCTTTCTTT	CASQGRTEAFF
12	TRBV29-1	TRBJ1-2	NA	NA	TGCAGCGTGGCGGGACGGAACTATGGCTACACCTTC	CSVAGRNYGYTF
16	TRBV6-5	TRBJ2-7	NA	TRBD1	TGTGCCAGCAGTTACCGTACAGGGGGAATCACCTACGAGCAGTACTTC	CASSYRTGGITYEQYF
15	TRBV3-1/TRBV3-2	TRBJ2-6	NA	NA	TGTGCCAGCAGCCAAGACCTGTCTGAGGCCAACGTCCTGACTTTC	CASSQDLSEANVLTF
15	TRBV28	TRBJ1-1	NA	TRBD1	TGTGCCAGCAGTCTCCTAACAGGGGGAGATACTGAAGCTTTCTTT	CASSLLTGGDTEAFF
14	TRBV7-9	TRBJ1-5	NA	NA	TGTGCCAGCAGCTTAAGCCCGGGGAATCAGCCCCAGCATTTT	CASSLSPGNQPQHF
14	TRBV18	TRBJ2-2	NA	NA	TGTGCCAGCTCACGGGACCCCCTGACCGGGGAGCTGTTTTTT	CASSRDPLTGELFF
15	TRBV6-5	TRBJ1-1	NA	TRBD1	TGTGCCAGCACCACCGGGACAGGGGGCAGCACTGAAGCTTTCTTT	CASTTGTGGSTEAFF
13	TRBV27	TRBJ2-7	NA	NA	TGTGCCAGCAGTCGGGACGGAGGCTACGAGCAGTACTTC	CASSRDGGYEQYF
17	TRBV30	TRBJ2-1	NA	TRBD2	TGTGCCTGGAGTTCAAGACTAGCGGGGGGCCCTTTGAATGAGCAGTTCTTC	CAWSSRLAGGPLNEQFF
13	TRBV19	TRBJ1-1	NA	NA	TGTGCCAGTATGGGGACGGTGAACACTGAAGCTTTCTTT	CASMGTVNTEAFF
15	TRBV5-1	TRBJ2-5	NA	TRBD1	TGCGCCAGCAGCCCCGACTACAGGGGCGGTGAGACCCAGTACTTC	CASSPDYRGGETQYF
12	TRBV12-3/TRBV12-4	TRBJ1-2	NA	NA	TGTGCCAGCAGCCCCGGGGGGTTAGGCTACACCTTC	CASSPGGLGYTF
15	TRBV9	TRBJ2-5	NA	TRBD2	TGTGCCAGCAGCGATCGGGGGGACCCTCAAGAGACCCAGTACTTC	CASSDRGDPQETQYF
15	TRBV9	TRBJ2-3	NA	NA	TGTGCCAGCAGCGTAGGAAGCGGTAGCACAGATACGCAGTATTTT	CASSVGSGSTDTQYF
16	TRBV6-5	TRBJ2-6	NA	NA	TGTGCCAGCAGTTCCAGCCCGGGCTCTGGGGCCAACGTCCTGACTTTC	CASSSSPGSGANVLTF
14	TRBV12-5	TRBJ2-1	NA	NA	TGTGCTAGTGGTACCCTCAGGGAAGACAATGAGCAGTTCTTC	CASGTLREDNEQFF
14	TRBV4-1	TRBJ1-6	few	NA	TGCGCCAGCAGCCAAGATGGATATAATTCACCCCTCCACTTT	CASSQDGYNSPLHF
15	TRBV2	TRBJ1-2	NA	NA	TGTGCCAGCAGTGAACAATACAGCGAGAACTATGGCTACACCTTC	CASSEQYSENYGYTF
14	TRBV9	TRBJ1-2	NA	NA	TGTGCCAGCAGCGTAGGACGGAGAGATGGTGGCTACACCTTC	CASSVGRRDGGYTF
16	TRBV5-6	TRBJ1-5	NA	NA	TGTGCCAGCAGCTTGGGACCCGGGTGGGGCAATCAGCCCCAGCATTTT	CASSLGPGWGNQPQHF
13	TRBV24-1	TRBJ2-7	NA	NA	TGTGCCGCCAGTGATTTGTTTGGGGACGAGCAGTACTTC	CAASDLFGDEQYF
15	TRBV7-2	TRBJ2-7	NA	TRBD2	TGTGCCAGCAGCCCGGGACTAGCGGAGACCTACGAGCAGTACTTC	CASSPGLAETYEQYF
16	TRBV6-6	TRBJ2-3	NA	NA	TGTGCCAGCAGTCCCCGAGGTAGCACGAGCACAGATACGCAGTATTTT	CASSPRGSTSTDTQYF
12	TRBV30	TRBJ1-2	NA	TRBD1	TGTGCCTTGGACAGGACCCCCTATGGCTACACCTTC	CALDRTPYGYTF
14	TRBV5-1	TRBJ2-1	once	TRBD2	TGCGCCAGCAGCTTGGAGCGGGGGGCTAATGAGCAGTTCTTC	CASSLERGANEQFF
14	TRBV4-2	TRBJ1-1	few	NA	TGTGCCAGCAGCCAAGTATCTGGAGGGTTGGAGGCTTTCTTT	CASSQVSGGLEAFF
15	TRBV9	TRBJ2-7	NA	NA	TGTGCCAGCAGCGTAGGGGGGGACCCTGCCTACGAGCAGTACTTC	CASSVGGDPAYEQYF
15	TRBV13	TRBJ2-5	NA	TRBD2	TGTGCCAGCAGCCCGGGACTAGCGGGGCCGGAGACCCAGTACTTC	CASSPGLAGPETQYF